A selection of T cell receptor beta chains follows, all from one sample in a study of cytomegalovirus exposure and HLA in healthy donors. Measured with immunoSEQ multiplex PCR; TCRdb has only the in-frame clones, and not every one. The sample consists of around 300,000 clones, approximately 84% of them appearing once. The specimen was PBMCs. These TCRs come from a woman aged 40-49 years in good health and CMV-seropositive. CDR3s include the opening cysteine and the closing phenylalanine or tryptophan. Fields, in order: V gene, clone size, D gene, J gene, CDR3 protein, CDR3 DNA. D genes are given only for firm matches. For some rows the clone size is stated as once, few or many, or as a class when expanded; others skip it.

v_call: TRBV7-9
clone_size: -
d_call: -
j_call: TRBJ1-2
cdr3_aa: CASSSETGGLKYGYTF
cdr3_nt: TGTGCCAGCAGCTCCGAGACAGGCGGCTTGAAGTATGGCTACACCTTC

v_call: TRBV28
clone_size: -
d_call: TRBD1
j_call: TRBJ1-5
cdr3_aa: CASIRTGWGNQPQHF
cdr3_nt: TGTGCCAGCATTCGGACAGGGTGGGGCAATCAGCCCCAGCATTTT

v_call: TRBV18
clone_size: -
d_call: -
j_call: TRBJ2-7
cdr3_aa: CASSPTASVYEQYF
cdr3_nt: TGTGCCAGCTCACCTACGGCCAGCGTCTACGAGCAGTACTTC

v_call: TRBV18
clone_size: -
d_call: -
j_call: TRBJ1-5
cdr3_aa: CASSPQEGGNQPQHF
cdr3_nt: TGTGCCAGCTCACCACAGGAGGGGGGGAATCAGCCCCAGCATTTT

v_call: TRBV5-1
clone_size: -
d_call: -
j_call: TRBJ2-7
cdr3_aa: CASSLGEGNEQYF
cdr3_nt: TGCGCCAGCAGCTTAGGGGAAGGTAACGAGCAGTACTTC

v_call: TRBV15
clone_size: once
d_call: -
j_call: TRBJ2-7
cdr3_aa: CATSRGTRGSHEQYF
cdr3_nt: TGTGCCACCAGCAGAGGAACCCGAGGGTCACACGAGCAGTACTTC

v_call: TRBV30
clone_size: -
d_call: TRBD2
j_call: TRBJ2-2
cdr3_aa: CAWSVAGGNTGELFF
cdr3_nt: TGTGCCTGGAGTGTGGCGGGAGGAAACACCGGGGAGCTGTTTTTT

v_call: TRBV11-1
clone_size: -
d_call: -
j_call: TRBJ2-2
cdr3_aa: CASSLMAGGTGELFF
cdr3_nt: TGTGCCAGCAGCTTAATGGCCGGGGGAACCGGGGAGCTGTTTTTT

v_call: TRBV19
clone_size: few
d_call: -
j_call: TRBJ2-7
cdr3_aa: CASSMGKAETAYEQYF
cdr3_nt: TGTGCCAGTAGTATGGGCAAAGCGGAGACGGCCTACGAGCAGTACTTC

v_call: TRBV9
clone_size: -
d_call: TRBD1
j_call: TRBJ1-1
cdr3_aa: CASSQTGVNTEAFF
cdr3_nt: TGTGCCAGCAGCCAGACAGGGGTAAACACTGAAGCTTTCTTT

v_call: TRBV5-6
clone_size: -
d_call: -
j_call: TRBJ2-1
cdr3_aa: CASSLGLVRNEQFF
cdr3_nt: TGTGCCAGCAGCTTGGGACTAGTCAGGAATGAGCAGTTCTTC

v_call: TRBV7-6
clone_size: -
d_call: -
j_call: TRBJ2-2
cdr3_aa: CASKADSANTGELFF
cdr3_nt: TGTGCCAGCAAGGCGGACAGTGCTAACACCGGGGAGCTGTTTTTT

v_call: TRBV15
clone_size: -
d_call: -
j_call: TRBJ2-7
cdr3_aa: CATSSQGLRYEQYF
cdr3_nt: TGTGCCACCAGCAGTCAGGGATTACGCTACGAGCAGTACTTC

v_call: TRBV19
clone_size: -
d_call: TRBD2
j_call: TRBJ2-2
cdr3_aa: CASSPGLAGGHRTGELFF
cdr3_nt: TGTGCCAGTAGTCCGGGACTAGCGGGAGGGCATCGCACCGGGGAGCTGTTTTTT

v_call: TRBV19
clone_size: -
d_call: TRBD1
j_call: TRBJ2-2
cdr3_aa: CASSTGTGKRAGELFF
cdr3_nt: TGTGCCAGTAGTACCGGGACAGGGAAACGAGCCGGGGAGCTGTTTTTT

v_call: TRBV7-3
clone_size: -
d_call: TRBD2
j_call: TRBJ2-1
cdr3_aa: CACSSGNEQFF
cdr3_nt: TGTGCCTGCTCTAGCGGGAATGAGCAGTTCTTC

v_call: TRBV5-8
clone_size: -
d_call: -
j_call: TRBJ2-2
cdr3_aa: CASSFPGQVGGELFF
cdr3_nt: TGTGCCAGCAGCTTCCCGGGACAAGTTGGCGGGGAGCTGTTTTTT

v_call: TRBV4-3
clone_size: once
d_call: -
j_call: TRBJ2-4
cdr3_aa: CASSQDAGQADYIQYF
cdr3_nt: TGCGCCAGCAGCCAAGATGCCGGGCAAGCGGACTACATTCAGTACTTC

v_call: TRBV6-5
clone_size: -
d_call: TRBD1
j_call: TRBJ2-7
cdr3_aa: CASSPQTGSEQYF
cdr3_nt: TGTGCCAGCAGCCCCCAGACAGGGAGCGAGCAGTACTTC